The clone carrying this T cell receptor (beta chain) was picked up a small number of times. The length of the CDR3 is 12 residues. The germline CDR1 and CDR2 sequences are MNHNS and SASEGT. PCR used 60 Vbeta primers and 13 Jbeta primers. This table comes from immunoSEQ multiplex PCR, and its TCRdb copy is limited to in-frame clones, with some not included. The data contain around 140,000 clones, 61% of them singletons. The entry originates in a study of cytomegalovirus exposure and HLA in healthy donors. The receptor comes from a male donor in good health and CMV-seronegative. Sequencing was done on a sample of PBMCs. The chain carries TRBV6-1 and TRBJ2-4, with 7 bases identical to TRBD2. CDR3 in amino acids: CVTSPGGSIQYF. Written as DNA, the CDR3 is TGTGTCACCAGTCCCGGGGGGAGCATTCAGTACTTC.